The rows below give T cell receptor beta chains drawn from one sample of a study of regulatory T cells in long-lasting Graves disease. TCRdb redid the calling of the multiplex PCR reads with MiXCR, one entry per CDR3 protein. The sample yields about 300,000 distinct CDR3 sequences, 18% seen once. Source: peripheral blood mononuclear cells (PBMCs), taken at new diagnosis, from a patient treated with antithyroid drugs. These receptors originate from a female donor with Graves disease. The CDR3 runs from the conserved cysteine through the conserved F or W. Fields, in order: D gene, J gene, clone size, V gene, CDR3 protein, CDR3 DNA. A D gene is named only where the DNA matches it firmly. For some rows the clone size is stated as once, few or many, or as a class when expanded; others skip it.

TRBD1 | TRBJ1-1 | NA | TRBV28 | CASSLTGRDTEAFF | TGTGCCAGCAGCTTGACAGGGAGGGACACTGAAGCTTTCTTT
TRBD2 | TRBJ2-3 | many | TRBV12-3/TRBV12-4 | CASSFRSFGGSGDTDTQYF | TGTGCCAGCAGTTTTCGGTCGTTTGGCGGTAGCGGGGACACAGATACGCAGTATTTT
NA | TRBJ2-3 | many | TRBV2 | CASGGNTDTQYF | TGTGCCAGCGGGGGTAACACAGATACGCAGTATTTT
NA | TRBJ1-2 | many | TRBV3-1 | CASSQDYRQIYGYTF | TGTGCCAGCAGCCAAGATTATCGACAGATCTATGGCTACACCTTC
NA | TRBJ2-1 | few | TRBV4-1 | CASSQDLLINEQFF | TGCGCCAGCAGCCAAGATCTTCTAATTAATGAGCAGTTCTTC
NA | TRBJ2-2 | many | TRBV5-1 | CASSLEIGAAANTGELFF | TGCGCCAGCAGCTTGGAGATCGGAGCGGCAGCGAACACCGGGGAGCTGTTTTTT
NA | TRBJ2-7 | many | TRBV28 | CASSLFLEQYF | TGTGCCAGCAGTTTATTCCTAGAGCAGTACTTC
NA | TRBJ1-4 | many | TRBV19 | CASSIAEKLFF | TGTGCCAGTAGTATAGCCGAAAAACTGTTTTTT
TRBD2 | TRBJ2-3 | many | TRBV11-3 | CASSLDWTSGRKGTDTQYF | TGTGCCAGCAGCTTAGATTGGACTAGCGGGAGGAAAGGCACAGATACGCAGTATTTT
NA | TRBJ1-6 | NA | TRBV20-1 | CSARDLPQPDNSPLHF | TGCAGTGCTAGAGACCTCCCCCAGCCTGATAATTCACCCCTCCACTTT
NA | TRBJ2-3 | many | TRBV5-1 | CASSLALAADTQYF | TGCGCCAGCAGCTTGGCTCTCGCCGCAGATACGCAGTATTTT
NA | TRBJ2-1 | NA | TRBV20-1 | CSAFENEQFF | TGCAGTGCTTTCGAGAATGAGCAGTTCTTC
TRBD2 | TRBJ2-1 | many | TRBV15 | CATSRAPGLAGGSSSYNEQFF | TGTGCCACCAGCAGAGCCCCTGGACTAGCGGGAGGGAGCAGCTCCTACAATGAGCAGTTCTTC
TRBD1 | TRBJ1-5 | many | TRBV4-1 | CASSQDPGQLGQPQHF | TGCGCCAGCAGCCAAGATCCGGGACAGCTCGGTCAGCCCCAGCATTTT
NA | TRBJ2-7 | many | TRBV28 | CASSRGEGGPIYEQYF | TGTGCCAGCAGTCGCGGGGAGGGGGGACCCATCTACGAGCAGTACTTC
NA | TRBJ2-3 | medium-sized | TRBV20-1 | CSALLTDTQYF | TGCAGTGCTCTCCTCACAGATACGCAGTATTTT
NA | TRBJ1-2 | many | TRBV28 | CASSFLQGGYTF | TGTGCCAGCAGTTTTCTGCAGGGTGGCTACACCTTC
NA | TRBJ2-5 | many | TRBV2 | CASTPPPGTRETQYF | TGTGCCAGCACCCCCCCCCCCGGGACACGTGAGACCCAGTACTTC
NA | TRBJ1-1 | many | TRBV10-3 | CAISVGGDDTEAFF | TGTGCCATCAGTGTTGGGGGGGATGACACTGAAGCTTTCTTT
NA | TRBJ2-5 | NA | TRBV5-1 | CASSLQDGDQETQYF | TGCGCCAGCAGCTTGCAGGATGGGGATCAAGAGACCCAGTACTTC
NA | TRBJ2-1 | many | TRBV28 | CASSLSLDSYNEQFF | TGTGCCAGCAGTTTATCTCTCGACTCCTACAATGAGCAGTTCTTC
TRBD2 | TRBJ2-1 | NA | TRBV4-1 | CASSHSGTSEYNEQFF | TGCGCCAGCAGCCATAGCGGGACTAGCGAGTACAATGAGCAGTTCTTC
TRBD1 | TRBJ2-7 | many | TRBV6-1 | CASSHPDRVPYEQYF | TGTGCCAGCAGTCACCCCGACAGGGTTCCCTACGAGCAGTACTTC
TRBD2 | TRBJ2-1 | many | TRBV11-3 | CASSLGSLAGQFF | TGTGCCAGCAGCTTAGGTTCCCTAGCGGGACAGTTCTTC
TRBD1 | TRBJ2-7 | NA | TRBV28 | CASSSPGQGCYEQYF | TGTGCCAGCAGTTCCCCGGGACAGGGATGCTACGAGCAGTACTTC